This is a list of T cell receptor beta chains from one sample in a study of cytomegalovirus exposure and HLA in healthy donors. Clones were sequenced by immunoSEQ multiplex PCR, and TCRdb holds only the in-frame ones, with some missing. The table has 250,000 to 300,000 clones, over 90% seen once; the top ten hold around 1.7%. Sequencing was done on a sample of PBMCs. The receptor source for this set is a girl aged 2-10 years in good health and CMV-seronegative. Each CDR3 is given with its conserved first and last residue. The order of the fields is D gene, V gene, clone size, J gene, CDR3 protein, CDR3 DNA. A D gene is named only where the DNA matches it firmly. Expanded clones are given a class, and other clones once, few, many or no size at all.

d_call: TRBD1; v_call: TRBV5-1; clone_size: once; j_call: TRBJ2-7; cdr3_aa: CASSSRDRAYEQYF; cdr3_nt: TGCGCCAGCAGCAGCCGGGACAGGGCCTACGAGCAGTACTTC
d_call: NA; v_call: TRBV18; clone_size: NA; j_call: TRBJ2-6; cdr3_aa: CASSPSIRSGANVLTF; cdr3_nt: TGTGCCAGCTCACCGAGTATACGCTCTGGGGCCAACGTCCTGACTTTC
d_call: NA; v_call: TRBV7-8; clone_size: NA; j_call: TRBJ2-7; cdr3_aa: CASSGQGPYEQYF; cdr3_nt: TGTGCCAGCAGCGGGCAGGGTCCCTACGAGCAGTACTTC
d_call: NA; v_call: TRBV10-3; clone_size: NA; j_call: TRBJ1-1; cdr3_aa: CAISGGGLNTEAFF; cdr3_nt: TGTGCCATCAGCGGAGGCGGGTTGAACACTGAAGCTTTCTTT
d_call: NA; v_call: TRBV7-9; clone_size: NA; j_call: TRBJ1-3; cdr3_aa: CASYRSSGNTIYF; cdr3_nt: TGTGCCAGTTATCGGTCCTCTGGAAACACCATATATTTT
d_call: TRBD2; v_call: TRBV27; clone_size: NA; j_call: TRBJ2-1; cdr3_aa: CASSFGGGLAANEQFF; cdr3_nt: TGTGCCAGCAGTTTCGGGGGTGGGCTAGCGGCCAATGAGCAGTTCTTC
d_call: NA; v_call: TRBV9; clone_size: once; j_call: TRBJ2-7; cdr3_aa: CASSVDRDFGYEQYF; cdr3_nt: TGTGCCAGCAGCGTGGACCGGGACTTCGGGTACGAGCAGTACTTC
d_call: TRBD1; v_call: TRBV11-2; clone_size: NA; j_call: TRBJ2-7; cdr3_aa: CASSLGGSSYEQYF; cdr3_nt: TGTGCCAGCAGCCTAGGGGGCAGCTCCTACGAGCAGTACTTC
d_call: NA; v_call: TRBV7-8; clone_size: NA; j_call: TRBJ2-7; cdr3_aa: CASSLAGDGSYEQYF; cdr3_nt: TGTGCCAGCAGCTTAGCGGGAGACGGCTCCTACGAGCAGTACTTC
d_call: NA; v_call: TRBV10-1; clone_size: NA; j_call: TRBJ2-2; cdr3_aa: CASSPRGNPGELFF; cdr3_nt: TGCGCCAGCAGTCCCAGGGGTAATCCCGGGGAGCTGTTTTTT
d_call: NA; v_call: TRBV5-6; clone_size: NA; j_call: TRBJ1-1; cdr3_aa: CASSLVSDTEAFF; cdr3_nt: TGTGCCAGCAGCTTGGTGTCAGACACTGAAGCTTTCTTT
d_call: NA; v_call: TRBV25-1; clone_size: NA; j_call: TRBJ2-5; cdr3_aa: CASSETGPQETQYF; cdr3_nt: TGTGCCAGCAGTGAAACAGGACCCCAAGAGACCCAGTACTTC
d_call: NA; v_call: TRBV5-1; clone_size: few; j_call: TRBJ2-1; cdr3_aa: CASSLGSSSYNEQFF; cdr3_nt: TGCGCCAGCAGCTTGGGTTCGAGCTCCTACAATGAGCAGTTCTTC
d_call: TRBD1; v_call: TRBV10-3; clone_size: NA; j_call: TRBJ1-2; cdr3_aa: CAITDRGQEGYGYTF; cdr3_nt: TGTGCCATCACGGACAGGGGGCAGGAGGGCTATGGCTACACCTTC
d_call: NA; v_call: TRBV6-5; clone_size: few; j_call: TRBJ1-1; cdr3_aa: CASRTGRRSTEAFF; cdr3_nt: TGTGCCAGCAGGACAGGTAGGAGGAGCACTGAAGCTTTCTTT
d_call: TRBD2; v_call: TRBV30; clone_size: NA; j_call: TRBJ2-2; cdr3_aa: CACRGLAGLQTGELFF; cdr3_nt: TGTGCCTGTCGGGGACTAGCGGGGCTCCAAACCGGGGAGCTGTTTTTT
d_call: TRBD1; v_call: TRBV27; clone_size: few; j_call: TRBJ1-2; cdr3_aa: CASSSGTGNGYTF; cdr3_nt: TGTGCCAGCAGTTCCGGGACAGGGAACGGCTACACCTTC
d_call: NA; v_call: TRBV10-3; clone_size: once; j_call: TRBJ2-2; cdr3_aa: CAIRRPGTHGELFF; cdr3_nt: TGTGCCATCCGCCGACCGGGAACCCACGGGGAGCTGTTTTTT
d_call: NA; v_call: TRBV27; clone_size: NA; j_call: TRBJ1-2; cdr3_aa: CASSYRGDGYGYTF; cdr3_nt: TGTGCCAGCAGTTATCGGGGGGATGGCTATGGCTACACCTTC
d_call: NA; v_call: TRBV30; clone_size: NA; j_call: TRBJ1-1; cdr3_aa: CAWSVRENTEAFF; cdr3_nt: TGTGCCTGGAGTGTACGCGAGAACACTGAAGCTTTCTTT
d_call: NA; v_call: TRBV5-3; clone_size: NA; j_call: TRBJ2-5; cdr3_aa: CARSSGDGETQYF; cdr3_nt: TGTGCCAGAAGTTCGGGGGACGGGGAGACCCAGTACTTC
d_call: NA; v_call: TRBV6-5; clone_size: NA; j_call: TRBJ1-1; cdr3_aa: CASSSLGVMNTEAFF; cdr3_nt: TGTGCCAGCAGTTCCCTAGGTGTCATGAACACTGAAGCTTTCTTT
d_call: NA; v_call: TRBV11-2; clone_size: NA; j_call: TRBJ2-7; cdr3_aa: CASSSQNSGYEQYF; cdr3_nt: TGTGCCAGCAGCTCCCAGAATTCCGGGTACGAGCAGTACTTC
d_call: TRBD1; v_call: TRBV5-8; clone_size: NA; j_call: TRBJ1-2; cdr3_aa: CASSLVGTGSNYGYTF; cdr3_nt: TGTGCCAGCAGCTTGGTCGGGACAGGGTCCAACTATGGCTACACCTTC
d_call: NA; v_call: TRBV19; clone_size: NA; j_call: TRBJ2-7; cdr3_aa: CASSIDLTPAREQYF; cdr3_nt: TGTGCCAGTAGTATAGATCTTACCCCAGCGCGAGAGCAGTACTTC
d_call: TRBD1; v_call: TRBV4-2; clone_size: NA; j_call: TRBJ1-3; cdr3_aa: CASSQPQLGTGTGGRYTIYF; cdr3_nt: TGTGCCAGCAGCCAACCTCAACTTGGGACCGGGACAGGGGGCCGGTACACCATATATTTT
d_call: NA; v_call: TRBV7-9; clone_size: few; j_call: TRBJ1-1; cdr3_aa: CASSPVSPEAFF; cdr3_nt: TGTGCCAGCAGCCCAGTCAGTCCAGAAGCTTTCTTT
d_call: TRBD2; v_call: TRBV4-1; clone_size: NA; j_call: TRBJ2-7; cdr3_aa: CASSQEWPLAGRVEQYF; cdr3_nt: TGCGCCAGCAGCCAAGAGTGGCCTTTGGCGGGGAGGGTGGAGCAGTACTTC
d_call: TRBD2; v_call: TRBV28; clone_size: NA; j_call: TRBJ2-1; cdr3_aa: CASSSRLAGTSRQFF; cdr3_nt: TGTGCCAGCAGTTCCCGACTAGCGGGGACCTCTCGGCAGTTCTTC
d_call: NA; v_call: TRBV2; clone_size: NA; j_call: TRBJ1-2; cdr3_aa: CASSDFGGGYGYTF; cdr3_nt: TGTGCCAGCAGCGACTTTGGGGGCGGCTATGGCTACACCTTC
d_call: NA; v_call: TRBV15; clone_size: NA; j_call: TRBJ2-2; cdr3_aa: CATSRQLTQGFGELFF; cdr3_nt: TGTGCCACCAGCAGACAACTCACACAGGGATTCGGGGAGCTGTTTTTT
d_call: NA; v_call: TRBV7-6; clone_size: NA; j_call: TRBJ2-1; cdr3_aa: CASSLLGSYNEQFF; cdr3_nt: TGTGCCAGCAGCTTACTCGGCTCCTACAATGAGCAGTTCTTC
d_call: TRBD2; v_call: TRBV5-4; clone_size: NA; j_call: TRBJ2-1; cdr3_aa: CASINSGVSGSNEQFF; cdr3_nt: TGTGCCAGCATCAATAGCGGGGTTAGCGGGAGCAATGAGCAGTTCTTC
d_call: TRBD1; v_call: TRBV27; clone_size: NA; j_call: TRBJ1-2; cdr3_aa: CASSPGTGFGYTF; cdr3_nt: TGTGCCAGCAGTCCCGGGACAGGGTTCGGCTACACCTTC
d_call: NA; v_call: TRBV28; clone_size: NA; j_call: TRBJ1-2; cdr3_aa: CASSPGVANYGYTF; cdr3_nt: TGTGCCAGCAGTCCAGGGGTCGCTAACTATGGCTACACCTTC
d_call: TRBD2; v_call: TRBV4-1; clone_size: NA; j_call: TRBJ2-1; cdr3_aa: CASSGLSGSLYEQFF; cdr3_nt: TGCGCCAGCAGCGGTCTTAGCGGGAGTTTGTATGAGCAGTTCTTC
d_call: NA; v_call: TRBV10-1; clone_size: NA; j_call: TRBJ2-1; cdr3_aa: CASRGGQMNEQFF; cdr3_nt: TGCGCCAGCAGGGGTGGACAGATGAATGAGCAGTTCTTC
d_call: NA; v_call: TRBV2; clone_size: NA; j_call: TRBJ2-5; cdr3_aa: CASRKEIQETQYF; cdr3_nt: TGTGCCAGCAGGAAGGAGATCCAAGAGACCCAGTACTTC
d_call: NA; v_call: TRBV15; clone_size: NA; j_call: TRBJ2-3; cdr3_aa: CATSREGRADTQYF; cdr3_nt: TGTGCCACCAGCAGGGAGGGCCGCGCAGATACGCAGTATTTT
d_call: NA; v_call: TRBV10-3; clone_size: NA; j_call: TRBJ2-2; cdr3_aa: CAISETAAGELFF; cdr3_nt: TGTGCCATCAGTGAAACAGCGGCCGGGGAGCTGTTTTTT
d_call: NA; v_call: TRBV5-4; clone_size: NA; j_call: TRBJ1-1; cdr3_aa: CASSTGNTEAFF; cdr3_nt: TGTGCCAGCAGCACCGGGAACACTGAAGCTTTCTTT
d_call: NA; v_call: TRBV10-3; clone_size: NA; j_call: TRBJ2-7; cdr3_aa: CAIRAGLLYEQYF; cdr3_nt: TGTGCCATCAGGGCGGGACTTCTCTACGAGCAGTACTTC
d_call: NA; v_call: TRBV2; clone_size: NA; j_call: TRBJ2-7; cdr3_aa: CASSTIYEQYF; cdr3_nt: TGTGCCAGCAGCACCATCTACGAGCAGTACTTC